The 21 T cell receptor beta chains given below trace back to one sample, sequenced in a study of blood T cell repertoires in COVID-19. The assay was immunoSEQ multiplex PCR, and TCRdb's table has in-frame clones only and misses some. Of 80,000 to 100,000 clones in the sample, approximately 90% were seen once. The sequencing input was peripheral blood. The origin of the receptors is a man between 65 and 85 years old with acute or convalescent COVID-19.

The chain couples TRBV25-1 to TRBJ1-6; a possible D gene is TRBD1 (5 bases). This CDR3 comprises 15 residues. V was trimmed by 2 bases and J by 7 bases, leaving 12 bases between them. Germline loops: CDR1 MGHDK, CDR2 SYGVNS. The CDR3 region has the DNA TGTGCCAGCAGTGAACAGGGCTTCGGAAATTCACCCCTCCACTTT. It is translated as CASSEQGFGNSPLHF.

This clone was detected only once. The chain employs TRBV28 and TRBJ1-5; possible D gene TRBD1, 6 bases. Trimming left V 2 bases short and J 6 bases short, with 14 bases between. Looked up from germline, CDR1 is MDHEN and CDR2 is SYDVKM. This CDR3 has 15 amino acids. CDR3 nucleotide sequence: TGTGCCAGCAGTTTAGGGCCAGGGGCACTTCAGCCCCAGCATTTT. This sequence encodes CASSLGPGALQPQHF.

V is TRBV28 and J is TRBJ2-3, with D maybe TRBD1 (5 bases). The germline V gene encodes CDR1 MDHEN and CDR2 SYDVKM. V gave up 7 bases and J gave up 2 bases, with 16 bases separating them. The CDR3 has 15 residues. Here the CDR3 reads CASTSQGASTDTQYF. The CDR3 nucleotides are TGTGCCAGCACCTCCCAAGGGGCCTCCACAGATACGCAGTATTTT.

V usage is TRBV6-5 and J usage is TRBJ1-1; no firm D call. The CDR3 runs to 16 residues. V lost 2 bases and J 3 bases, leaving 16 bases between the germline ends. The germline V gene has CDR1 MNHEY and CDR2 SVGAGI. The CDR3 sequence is CASSYKLGGIHTEAFF. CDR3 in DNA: TGTGCCAGCAGTTACAAACTCGGAGGAATCCACACTGAAGCTTTCTTT.

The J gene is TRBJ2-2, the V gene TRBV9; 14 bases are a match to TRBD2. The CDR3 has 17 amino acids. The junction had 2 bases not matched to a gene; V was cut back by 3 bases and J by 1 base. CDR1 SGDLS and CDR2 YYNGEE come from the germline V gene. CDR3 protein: CASSGGLAGGNTGELFF. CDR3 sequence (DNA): TGTGCCAGCAGCGGCGGACTAGCGGGGGGGAACACCGGGGAGCTGTTTTTT.

The CDR3 region has the DNA TGTGCCAGTTCCGGGGGGAACACTGAAGCTTTCTTT. It encodes CASSGGNTEAFF. The chain joins TRBV19 to TRBJ1-1, with D perhaps TRBD1 (5 bases). Germline V gives CDR1 LNHDA, CDR2 SQIVND (reference sequence). This CDR3 is built from 12 residues. The V end lost 8 bases, the J end lost 1 base, and 8 bases lay between the germline ends.

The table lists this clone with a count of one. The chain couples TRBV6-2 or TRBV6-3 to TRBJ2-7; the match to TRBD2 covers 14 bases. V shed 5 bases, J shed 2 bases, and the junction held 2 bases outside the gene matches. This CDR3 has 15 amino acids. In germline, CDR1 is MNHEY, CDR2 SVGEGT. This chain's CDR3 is CASSLTSGGAYEQYV. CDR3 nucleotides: TGTGCCAGCAGTCTGACTAGCGGGGGGGCCTACGAGCAGTACGTC.

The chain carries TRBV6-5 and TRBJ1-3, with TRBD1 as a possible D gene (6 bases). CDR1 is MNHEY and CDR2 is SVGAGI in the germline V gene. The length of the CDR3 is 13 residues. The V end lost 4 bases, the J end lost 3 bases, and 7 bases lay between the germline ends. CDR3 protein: CASSSGVGNTIYF. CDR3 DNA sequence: TGTGCCAGCAGTTCAGGGGTTGGAAACACCATATATTTT.

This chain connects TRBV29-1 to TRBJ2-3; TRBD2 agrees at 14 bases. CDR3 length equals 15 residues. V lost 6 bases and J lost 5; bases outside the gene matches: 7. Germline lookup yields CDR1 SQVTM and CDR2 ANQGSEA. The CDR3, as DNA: TGCAGCGTCAGGACTAGCGGGGGGCGGGGAGATACGCAGTATTTT. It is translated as CSVRTSGGRGDTQYF.

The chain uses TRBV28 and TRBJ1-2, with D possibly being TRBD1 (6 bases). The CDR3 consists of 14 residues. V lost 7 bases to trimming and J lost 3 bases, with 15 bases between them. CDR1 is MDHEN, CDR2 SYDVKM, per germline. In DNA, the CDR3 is TGTGCCAGCAATTCGGCAGGGGTTCACTATGGCTACACCTTC. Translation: CASNSAGVHYGYTF.

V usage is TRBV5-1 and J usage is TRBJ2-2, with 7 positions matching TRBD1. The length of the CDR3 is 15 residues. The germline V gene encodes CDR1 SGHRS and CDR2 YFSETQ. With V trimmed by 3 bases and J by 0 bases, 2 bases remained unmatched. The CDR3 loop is CASSSDRANTGELFF. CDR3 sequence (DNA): TGCGCCAGCAGCTCCGACAGGGCGAACACCGGGGAGCTGTTTTTT.

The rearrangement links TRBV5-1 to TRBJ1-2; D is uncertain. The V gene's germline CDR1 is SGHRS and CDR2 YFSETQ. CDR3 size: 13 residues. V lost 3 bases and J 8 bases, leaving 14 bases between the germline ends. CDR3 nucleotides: TGCGCCAGCAGCTGGCAGGTGGATTCCGGCTACACCTTC. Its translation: CASSWQVDSGYTF.

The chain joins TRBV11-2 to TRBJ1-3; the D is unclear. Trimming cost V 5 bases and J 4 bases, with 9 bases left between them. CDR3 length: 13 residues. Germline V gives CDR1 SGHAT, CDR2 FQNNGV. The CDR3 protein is CASSPDIGNTIYF. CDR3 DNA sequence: TGTGCCAGCAGCCCTGACATAGGAAACACCATATATTTT.

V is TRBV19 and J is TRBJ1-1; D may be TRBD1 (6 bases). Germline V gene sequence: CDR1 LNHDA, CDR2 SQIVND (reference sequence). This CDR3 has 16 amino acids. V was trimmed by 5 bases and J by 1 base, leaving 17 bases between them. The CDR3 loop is CASSVLGGRGNTEAFF. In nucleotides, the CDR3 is TGTGCCAGTAGTGTCTTAGGGGGTCGCGGGAACACTGAAGCTTTCTTT.

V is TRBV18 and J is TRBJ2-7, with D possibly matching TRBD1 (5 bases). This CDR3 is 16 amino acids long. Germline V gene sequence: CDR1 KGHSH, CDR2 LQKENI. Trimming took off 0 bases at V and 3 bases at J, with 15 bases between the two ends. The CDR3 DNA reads TGTGCCAGCTCACCACCTGGGCAGGGCAGTCGCTACGAGCAGTACTTC. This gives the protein CASSPPGQGSRYEQYF.

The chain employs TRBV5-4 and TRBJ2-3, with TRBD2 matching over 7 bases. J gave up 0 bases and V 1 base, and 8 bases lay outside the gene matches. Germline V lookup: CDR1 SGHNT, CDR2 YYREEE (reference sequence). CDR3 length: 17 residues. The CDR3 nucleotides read TGTGCCAGCAGCTTGTTTGGCGGGGGTACTAGCACAGATACGCAGTATTTT. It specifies CASSLFGGGTSTDTQYF.

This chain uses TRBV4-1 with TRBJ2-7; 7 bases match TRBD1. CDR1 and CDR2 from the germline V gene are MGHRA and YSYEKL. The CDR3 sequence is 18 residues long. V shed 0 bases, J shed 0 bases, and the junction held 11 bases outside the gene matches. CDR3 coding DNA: TGCGCCAGCAGCCAAGATGACGGACCGGGACAGATCTCCTACGAGCAGTACTTC. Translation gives CASSQDDGPGQISYEQYF.

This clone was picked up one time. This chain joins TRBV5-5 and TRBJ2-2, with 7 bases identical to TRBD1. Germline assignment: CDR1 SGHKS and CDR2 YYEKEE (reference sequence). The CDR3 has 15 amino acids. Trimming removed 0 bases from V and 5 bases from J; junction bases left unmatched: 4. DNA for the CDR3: TGTGCCAGCAGCTTGGGAGGGGGCTGGACCGGGGAGCTGTTTTTT. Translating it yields CASSLGGGWTGELFF.

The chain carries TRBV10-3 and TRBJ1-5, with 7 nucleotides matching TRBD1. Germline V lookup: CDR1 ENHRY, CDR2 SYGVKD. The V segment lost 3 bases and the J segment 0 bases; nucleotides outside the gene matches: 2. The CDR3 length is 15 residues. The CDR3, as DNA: TGTGCCATCAGTGAAGGGACAGATAGCAATCAGCCCCAGCATTTT. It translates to CAISEGTDSNQPQHF.

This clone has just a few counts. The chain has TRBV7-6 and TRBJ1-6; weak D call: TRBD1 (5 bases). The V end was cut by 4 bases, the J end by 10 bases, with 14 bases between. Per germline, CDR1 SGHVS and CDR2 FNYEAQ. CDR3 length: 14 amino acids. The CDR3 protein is CASSSRQGRSPLHF. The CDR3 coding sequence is TGTGCCAGCAGCTCACGGCAGGGAAGGTCACCCCTCCACTTT.

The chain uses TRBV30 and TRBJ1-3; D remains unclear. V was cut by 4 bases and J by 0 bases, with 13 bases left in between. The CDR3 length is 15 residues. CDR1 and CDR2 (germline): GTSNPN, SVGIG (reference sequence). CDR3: CAWIFRSISGNTIYF. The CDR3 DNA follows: TGTGCCTGGATATTCCGGTCAATCTCTGGAAACACCATATATTTT.